Here is one T cell receptor beta chain with its context. Its antigen is unidentified. This CDR3 has 13 amino acids. The ends were cut back, 1 base at V and 7 bases at J, with 11 bases in the middle. CDR1 and CDR2 from the germline V gene are SEHNR and FQNEAQ (reference sequence). These data belong to a study of OX40 agonist ivuxolimab in advanced cancers. Clones were read by immunoSEQ multiplex PCR, and TCRdb kept only the in-frame ones, dropping some. The profile covers tens of thousands of clones, with 85% appearing a single time and roughly 15% taken by the ten largest. Study outcomes and limitations: There were also nonresponders showing low normalized T-cell clonal expansion. By week 6 at 0.1 to 3.0 mg/kg, blood CD4+ and CD8+ T cells had expanded clonally.

The specimen comprised CD4+ or CD8+ T cells sorted from blood, sampled in a trial of the OX40 agonist ivuxolimab. The TCR sequence derives from an adult with an advanced solid tumor such as melanoma, head and neck, liver or kidney cancer. The genes are TRBV7-9 and TRBJ2-7; D is possibly TRBD1 (5 bases). DNA for the CDR3: TGTGCCAGCAGCTTAGAGCAGGGCTGGGAGCAGTACTTC. The encoded protein is CASSLEQGWEQYF.